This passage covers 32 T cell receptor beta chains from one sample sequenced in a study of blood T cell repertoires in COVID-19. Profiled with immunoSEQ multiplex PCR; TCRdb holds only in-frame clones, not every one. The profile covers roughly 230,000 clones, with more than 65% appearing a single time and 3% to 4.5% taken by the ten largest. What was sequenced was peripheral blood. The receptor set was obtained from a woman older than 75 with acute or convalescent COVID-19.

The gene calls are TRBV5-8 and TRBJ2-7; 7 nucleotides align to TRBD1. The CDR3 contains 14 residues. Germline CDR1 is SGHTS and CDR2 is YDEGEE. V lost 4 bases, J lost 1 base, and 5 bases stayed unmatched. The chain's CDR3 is CASSRLGQSYEQYF. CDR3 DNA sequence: TGTGCCAGCAGCAGACTGGGACAGTCCTACGAGCAGTACTTC.

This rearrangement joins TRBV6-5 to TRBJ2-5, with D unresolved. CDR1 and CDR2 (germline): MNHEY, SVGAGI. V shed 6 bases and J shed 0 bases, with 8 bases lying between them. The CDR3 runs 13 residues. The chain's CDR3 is CASRLTDQETQYF. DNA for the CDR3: TGTGCCAGCAGATTGACTGACCAAGAGACCCAGTACTTC.

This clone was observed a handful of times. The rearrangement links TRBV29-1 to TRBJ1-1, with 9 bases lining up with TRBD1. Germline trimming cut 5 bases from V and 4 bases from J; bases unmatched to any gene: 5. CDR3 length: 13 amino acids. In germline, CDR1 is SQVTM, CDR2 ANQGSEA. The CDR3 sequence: CSVLQGAPTEAFF. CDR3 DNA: TGCAGCGTTTTACAGGGGGCGCCCACTGAAGCTTTCTTT.

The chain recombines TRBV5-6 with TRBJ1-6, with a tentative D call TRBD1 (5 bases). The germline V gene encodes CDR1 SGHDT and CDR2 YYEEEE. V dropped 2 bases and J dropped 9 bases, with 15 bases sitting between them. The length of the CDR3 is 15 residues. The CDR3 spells CASSFRGGRGSPLHF. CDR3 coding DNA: TGTGCCAGCAGCTTTAGGGGCGGTAGGGGTTCACCCCTCCACTTT.

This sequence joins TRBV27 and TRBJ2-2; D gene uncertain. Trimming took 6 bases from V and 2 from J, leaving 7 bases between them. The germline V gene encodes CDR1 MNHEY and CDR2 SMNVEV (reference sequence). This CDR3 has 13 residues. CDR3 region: CASSRLNTGELFF. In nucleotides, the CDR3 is TGTGCCAGCAGCCGTCTTAACACCGGGGAGCTGTTTTTT.

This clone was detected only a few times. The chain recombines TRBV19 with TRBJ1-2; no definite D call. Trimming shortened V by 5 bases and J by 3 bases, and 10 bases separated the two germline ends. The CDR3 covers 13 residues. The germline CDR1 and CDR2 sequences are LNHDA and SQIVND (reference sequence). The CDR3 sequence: CASSPAMDYGYTF. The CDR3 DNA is TGTGCCAGTAGTCCTGCGATGGACTATGGCTACACCTTC. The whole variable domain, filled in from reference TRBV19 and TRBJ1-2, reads DGGITQSPKYLFRKEGQNVTLSCEQNLNHDAMYWYRQDPGQGLRLIYYSQIVNDFQKGDIAEGYSVSREKKESFPLTVTSAQKNPTAFYLCASSPAMDYGYTFGSGTRLTVV.

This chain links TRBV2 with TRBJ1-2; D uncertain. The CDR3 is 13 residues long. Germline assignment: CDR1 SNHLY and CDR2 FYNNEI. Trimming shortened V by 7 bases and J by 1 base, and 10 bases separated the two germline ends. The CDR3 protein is CASTLDINYGYTF. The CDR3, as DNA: TGTGCCAGCACCCTCGACATTAACTATGGCTACACCTTC.

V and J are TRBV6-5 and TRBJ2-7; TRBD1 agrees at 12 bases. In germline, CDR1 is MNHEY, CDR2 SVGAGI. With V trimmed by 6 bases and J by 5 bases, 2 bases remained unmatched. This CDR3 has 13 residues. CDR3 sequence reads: CASRGQGADEQYF. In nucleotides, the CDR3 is TGTGCCAGCAGGGGACAGGGGGCTGACGAGCAGTACTTC.

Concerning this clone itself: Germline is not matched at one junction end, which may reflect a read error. DNA for the CDR3: TGTGCCAGCAGTGAAGGGCTGATAGGGACTTTAGCCTTC. It translates to CASSEGLIGTLAF. The J gene is TRBJ1-2, the V gene TRBV6-1; possible D gene TRBD1, 5 bases. The CDR3 has 13 amino acids. Germline assignment: CDR1 MNHNS and CDR2 SASEGT.

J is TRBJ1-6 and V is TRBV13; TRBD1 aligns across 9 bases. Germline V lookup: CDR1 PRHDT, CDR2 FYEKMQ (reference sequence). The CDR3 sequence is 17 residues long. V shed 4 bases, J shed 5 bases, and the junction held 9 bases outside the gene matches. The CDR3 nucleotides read TGTGCCAGCAGCTACAGACTCGGGACAGGGCATAATTCACCCCTCCACTTT. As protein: CASSYRLGTGHNSPLHF.

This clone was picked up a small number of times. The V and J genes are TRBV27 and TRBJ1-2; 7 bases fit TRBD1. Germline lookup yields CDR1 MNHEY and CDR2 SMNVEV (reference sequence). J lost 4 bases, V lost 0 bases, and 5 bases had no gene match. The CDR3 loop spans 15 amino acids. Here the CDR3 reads CASSLSGGMGYGYTF. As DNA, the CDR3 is TGTGCCAGCAGTTTATCAGGGGGCATGGGCTATGGCTACACCTTC.

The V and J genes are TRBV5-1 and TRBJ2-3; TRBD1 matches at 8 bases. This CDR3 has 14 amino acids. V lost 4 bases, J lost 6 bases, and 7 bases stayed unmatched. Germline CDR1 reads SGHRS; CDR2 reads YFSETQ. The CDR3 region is CASSPQGARDTQYF. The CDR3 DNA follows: TGCGCCAGCAGCCCGCAGGGGGCCCGGGATACGCAGTATTTT.

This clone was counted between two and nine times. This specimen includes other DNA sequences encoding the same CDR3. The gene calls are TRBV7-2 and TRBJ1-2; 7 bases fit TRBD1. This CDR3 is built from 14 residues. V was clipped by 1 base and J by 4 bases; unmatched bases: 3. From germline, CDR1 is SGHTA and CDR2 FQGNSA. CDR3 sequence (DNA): TGTGCCAGCAGCTTAGACCCAGGGGGCTATGGCTACACCTTC. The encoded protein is CASSLDPGGYGYTF. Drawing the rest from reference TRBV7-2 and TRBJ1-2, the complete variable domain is GAGVSQSPSNKVTEKGKDVELRCDPISGHTALYWYRQSLGQGLEFLIYFQGNSAPDKSGLPSDRFSAERTGGSVSTLTIQRTQQEDSAVYLCASSLDPGGYGYTFGSGTRLTVV.

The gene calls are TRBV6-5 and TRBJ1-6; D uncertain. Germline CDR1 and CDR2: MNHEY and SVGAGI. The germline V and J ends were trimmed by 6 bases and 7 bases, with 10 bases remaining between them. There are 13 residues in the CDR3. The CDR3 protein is CASRINGNSPLHF. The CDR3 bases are TGTGCCAGCAGGATTAACGGGAATTCACCCCTCCACTTT.

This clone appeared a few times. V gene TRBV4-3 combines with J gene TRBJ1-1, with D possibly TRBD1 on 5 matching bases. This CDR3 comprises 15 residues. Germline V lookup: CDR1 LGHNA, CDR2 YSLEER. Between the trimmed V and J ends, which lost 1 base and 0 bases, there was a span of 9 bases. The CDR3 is CASSQVKGMNTEAFF. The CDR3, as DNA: TGCGCCAGCAGCCAAGTGAAGGGGATGAACACTGAAGCTTTCTTT.

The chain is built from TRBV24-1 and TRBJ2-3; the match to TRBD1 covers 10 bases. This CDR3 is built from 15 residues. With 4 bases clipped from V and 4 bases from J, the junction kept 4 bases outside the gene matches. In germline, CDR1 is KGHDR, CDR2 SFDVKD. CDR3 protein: CATSEGQGWADTQYF. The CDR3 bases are TGTGCCACCAGTGAGGGACAGGGGTGGGCAGATACGCAGTATTTT.

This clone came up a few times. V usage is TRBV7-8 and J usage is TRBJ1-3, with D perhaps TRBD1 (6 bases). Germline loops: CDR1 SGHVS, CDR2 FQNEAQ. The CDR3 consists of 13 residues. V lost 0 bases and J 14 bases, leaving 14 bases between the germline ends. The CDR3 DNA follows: TGTGCCAGCAGCTTAGCGCGAGGGGGATCCCTATATTTT. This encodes CASSLARGGSLYF.

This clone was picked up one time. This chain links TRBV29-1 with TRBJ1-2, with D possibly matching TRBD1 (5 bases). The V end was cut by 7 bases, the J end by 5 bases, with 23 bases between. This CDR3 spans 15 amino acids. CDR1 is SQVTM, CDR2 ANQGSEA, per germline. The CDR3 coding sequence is TGCAGCGCTCAAGATTTTGGGACGGGGGAGTATGGCTACACCTTC. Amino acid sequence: CSAQDFGTGEYGYTF.

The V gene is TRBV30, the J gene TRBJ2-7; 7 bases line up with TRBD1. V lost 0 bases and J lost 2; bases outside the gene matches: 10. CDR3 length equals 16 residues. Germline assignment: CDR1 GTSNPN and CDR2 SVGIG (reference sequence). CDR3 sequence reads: CAWSVRWDSFPYEQYF. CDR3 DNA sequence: TGTGCCTGGAGTGTACGGTGGGACAGCTTCCCCTACGAGCAGTACTTC.

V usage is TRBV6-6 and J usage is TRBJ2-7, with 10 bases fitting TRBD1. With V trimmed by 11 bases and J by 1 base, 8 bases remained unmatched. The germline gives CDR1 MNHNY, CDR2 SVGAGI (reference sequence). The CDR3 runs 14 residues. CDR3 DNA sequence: TGTGCCGCAGCAGGACAGGGGGGTTCCTACGAGCAGTACTTC. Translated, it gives CAAAGQGGSYEQYF.

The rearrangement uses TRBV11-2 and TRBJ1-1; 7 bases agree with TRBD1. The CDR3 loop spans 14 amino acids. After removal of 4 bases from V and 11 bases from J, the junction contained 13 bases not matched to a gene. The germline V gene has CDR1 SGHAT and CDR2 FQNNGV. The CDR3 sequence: CASSWSGTVEVAFF. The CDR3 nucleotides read TGTGCCAGCAGCTGGAGTGGGACAGTCGAAGTTGCTTTCTTT.

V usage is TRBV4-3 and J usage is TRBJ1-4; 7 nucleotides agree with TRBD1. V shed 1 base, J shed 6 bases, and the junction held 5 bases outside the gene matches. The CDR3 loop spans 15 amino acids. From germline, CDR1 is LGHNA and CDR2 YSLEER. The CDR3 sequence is CASSQGDSGYEKLFF. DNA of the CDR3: TGCGCCAGCAGCCAAGGGGACAGCGGCTATGAAAAACTGTTTTTT.

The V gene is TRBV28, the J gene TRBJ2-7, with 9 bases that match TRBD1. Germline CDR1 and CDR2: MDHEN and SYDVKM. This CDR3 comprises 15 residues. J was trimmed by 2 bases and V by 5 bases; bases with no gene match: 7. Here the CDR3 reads CASSPPGDRAYEQYF. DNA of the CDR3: TGTGCCAGCAGTCCCCCGGGGGACAGGGCCTACGAGCAGTACTTC.

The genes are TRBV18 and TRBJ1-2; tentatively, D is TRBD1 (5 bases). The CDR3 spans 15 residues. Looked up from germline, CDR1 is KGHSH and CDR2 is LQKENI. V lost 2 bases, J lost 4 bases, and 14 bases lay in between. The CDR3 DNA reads TGTGCCAGCTCACCATCCCCGGAAAGGGGCTATGGCTACACCTTC. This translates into CASSPSPERGYGYTF.

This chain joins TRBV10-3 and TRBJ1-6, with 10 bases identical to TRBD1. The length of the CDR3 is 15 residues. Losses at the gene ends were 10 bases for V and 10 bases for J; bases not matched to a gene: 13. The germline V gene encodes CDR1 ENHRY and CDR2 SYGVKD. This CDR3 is CATRTGGNVGSPLHF. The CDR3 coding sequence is TGTGCCACGCGGACAGGGGGGAATGTAGGATCACCCCTCCACTTT.

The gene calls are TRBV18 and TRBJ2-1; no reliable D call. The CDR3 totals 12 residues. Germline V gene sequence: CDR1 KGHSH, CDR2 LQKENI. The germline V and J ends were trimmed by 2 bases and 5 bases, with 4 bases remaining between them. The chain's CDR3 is CASSPSDNEQFF. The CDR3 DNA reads TGTGCCAGCTCACCAAGCGACAATGAGCAGTTCTTC.

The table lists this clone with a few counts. The CDR3 bases are TGTGCCAGCGGAATGGGGCCCAACACTGAAGCTTTCTTT. It is translated as CASGMGPNTEAFF. The chain links TRBV12-3 or TRBV12-4 to TRBJ1-1, with D possibly matching TRBD1 (5 bases). V dropped 8 bases and J dropped 2 bases, with 12 bases sitting between them. The CDR3 length is 13 residues.

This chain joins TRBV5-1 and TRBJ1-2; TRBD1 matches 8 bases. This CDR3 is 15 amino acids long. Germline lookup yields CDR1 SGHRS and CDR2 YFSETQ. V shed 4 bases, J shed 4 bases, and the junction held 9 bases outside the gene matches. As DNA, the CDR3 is TGCGCCAGCAGCGCGGGAGACAGGGGCCCCTATGGCTACACCTTC. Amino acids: CASSAGDRGPYGYTF. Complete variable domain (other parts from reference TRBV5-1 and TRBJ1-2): KAGVTQTPRYLIKTRGQQVTLSCSPISGHRSVSWYQQTPGQGLQFLFEYFSETQRNKGNFPGRFSGRQFSNSRSEMNVSTLELGDSALYLCASSAGDRGPYGYTFGSGTRLTVV.

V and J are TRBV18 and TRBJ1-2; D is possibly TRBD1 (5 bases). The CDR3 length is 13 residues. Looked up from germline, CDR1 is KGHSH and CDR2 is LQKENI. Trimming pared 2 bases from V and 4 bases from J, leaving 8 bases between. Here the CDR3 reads CASSPGAVYGYTF. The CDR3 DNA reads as TGTGCCAGCTCACCAGGGGCAGTCTATGGCTACACCTTC. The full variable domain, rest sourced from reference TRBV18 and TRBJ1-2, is NAGVMQNPRHLVRRRGQEARLRCSPMKGHSHVYWYRQLPEEGLKFMVYLQKENIIDESGMPKERFSAEFPKEGPSILRIQQVVRGDSAAYFCASSPGAVYGYTFGSGTRLTVV.

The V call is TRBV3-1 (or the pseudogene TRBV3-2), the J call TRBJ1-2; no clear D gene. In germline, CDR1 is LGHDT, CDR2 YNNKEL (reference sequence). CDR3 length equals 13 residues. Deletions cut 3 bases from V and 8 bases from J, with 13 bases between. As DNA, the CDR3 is TGTGCCAGCAGCCATTGGGGTCCGGGAGGCTACACCTTC. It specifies CASSHWGPGGYTF.

Here the CDR3 reads CASRGGTGPGNTIYF. The CDR3 DNA reads as TGTGCCAGCAGGGGGGGGACAGGGCCTGGAAACACCATATATTTT. This sequence joins TRBV2 and TRBJ1-3, with 9 bases that match TRBD1. V shed 6 bases, J shed 2 bases, and the junction held 5 bases outside the gene matches. The CDR3 is 15 residues long. CDR1 and CDR2 (germline): SNHLY, FYNNEI.

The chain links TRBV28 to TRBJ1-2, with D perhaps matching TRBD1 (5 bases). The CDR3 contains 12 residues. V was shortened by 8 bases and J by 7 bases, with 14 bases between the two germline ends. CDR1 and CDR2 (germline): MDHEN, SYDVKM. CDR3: CASYRGVGGYTF. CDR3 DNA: TGTGCCAGCTATCGGGGGGTGGGTGGCTACACCTTC.